The clone carrying this T cell receptor (beta chain) was found once. TCRdb keeps only in-frame clones here, not all; method: immunoSEQ multiplex PCR. The sample shows approximately 69,000 clones, over 85% of them seen only once. The sample belongs to a study of control samples from healthy donors and cancer patients. The CDR3 contains 14 residues. Looked up from germline, CDR1 is MNHEY and CDR2 is SVGAGI. Trimming pared 6 bases from V and 0 bases from J, leaving 9 bases between. The sequenced sample was PBMCs. This clonotype originated in a man aged 55 to 69 with colorectal cancer. V is TRBV6-5 and J is TRBJ2-1; D perhaps matches TRBD1 (5 bases). The chain's CDR3 is CASSQGSSYNEQFF. CDR3 in DNA: TGTGCCAGCAGCCAGGGAAGCTCCTACAATGAGCAGTTCTTC.